Presented here are 14 T cell receptor beta chains from one specimen sequenced in a study of cytomegalovirus exposure and HLA in healthy donors. The PCR contained 60 Vbeta and 13 Jbeta primers. This table comes from immunoSEQ multiplex PCR, and its TCRdb copy is limited to in-frame clones, with some not included. The data hold under 200,000 clones, with around 80% observed a single time. Sequencing was carried out using PBMCs. The receptors stem from a woman aged 45-65 years in good health and CMV-seronegative.

To note about this clone: At the DNA level, this CDR3 is encoded by other sequences in the same sample as well. The chain carries TRBV28 and TRBJ1-5; unclear D gene. The length of the CDR3 is 13 residues. V was shortened by 6 bases and J by 2 bases, with 8 bases between the two germline ends. The germline V gene has CDR1 MDHEN and CDR2 SYDVKM. The DNA for the CDR3 is TGTGCCAGCAGAAGCGGAGGCAATCAGCCCCAGCATTTT. Translated: CASRSGGNQPQHF. The complete variable domain, with remaining parts taken from reference TRBV28 and TRBJ1-5, reads DVKVTQSSRYLVKRTGEKVFLECVQDMDHENMFWYRQDPGLGLRLIYFSYDVKMKEKGDIPEGYSVSREKKERFSLILESASTNQTSMYLCASRSGGNQPQHFGDGTRLSIL.

The chain recombines TRBV27 with TRBJ1-2; 10 nucleotides align to TRBD1. The CDR3 runs to 13 residues. After removal of 3 bases from V and 11 bases from J, the junction contained 6 bases not matched to a gene. The germline V gene encodes CDR1 MNHEY and CDR2 SMNVEV (reference sequence). The CDR3 loop reads CASSLWDRGGYTF. The CDR3 nucleotides are TGTGCCAGCAGTTTGTGGGACAGGGGAGGTTACACCTTC.

The CDR3 is CASSLEIAGTVSSTDTQYF. CDR3 nucleotides: TGCGCCAGCAGCTTGGAAATTGCAGGGACAGTCTCTAGCACAGATACGCAGTATTTT. The chain combines TRBV5-1 with TRBJ2-3, with 7 nucleotides matching TRBD1. Germline V lookup: CDR1 SGHRS, CDR2 YFSETQ. The CDR3 is 19 residues long. V trimming: 0 bases; J trimming: 0 bases; junction bases outside the gene matches: 13.

V gene TRBV19 combines with J gene TRBJ1-5, with a weak D call TRBD1 (5 bases). The CDR3 has 14 amino acids. V was trimmed by 10 bases and J by 6 bases, leaving 19 bases between them. The V gene's germline CDR1 is LNHDA and CDR2 SQIVND (reference sequence). Here the CDR3 reads CATSAEGRGQPQHF. The CDR3 DNA reads as TGTGCCACCTCGGCTGAGGGGAGGGGTCAGCCCCAGCATTTT.

The CDR3 DNA reads TGTGCCAGCTCTCTACGCCCCGCGGCGGGTGACTACAATGAGCAGTTCTTC. Translation: CASSLRPAAGDYNEQFF. The chain joins TRBV18 to TRBJ2-1; tentatively, D is TRBD2 (5 bases). CDR3 length: 17 amino acids. Germline CDR1 reads KGHSH; CDR2 reads LQKENI. V was pared by 6 bases and J by 3 bases, with 21 bases between.

The rearrangement joins TRBV7-2 to TRBJ2-3, with 11 bases identical to TRBD1. CDR3 size: 16 residues. J gave up 6 bases and V 3 bases, and 8 bases lay outside the gene matches. The germline CDR1 and CDR2 sequences are SGHTA and FQGNSA. The CDR3 protein is CASSFSSGTGGDTQYF. CDR3 nucleotide sequence: TGTGCCAGCAGCTTTAGCTCCGGGACAGGGGGGGATACGCAGTATTTT.

This chain uses TRBV27 with TRBJ1-6; weak D call: TRBD1 (5 bases). This CDR3 has 16 amino acids. Germline-derived CDR1 and CDR2 are MNHEY and SMNVEV (reference sequence). With 6 bases removed from V and 7 bases from J, the gap between germline ends came to 19 bases. The CDR3 is CASSIDLGGLNSPLHF. The CDR3, as DNA: TGTGCCAGCAGCATAGACCTGGGGGGGTTAAATTCACCCCTCCACTTT.

The rearrangement joins TRBV6-1 to TRBJ2-3, with 9 bases matching TRBD2. V shed 3 bases, J shed 3 bases, and the junction held 7 bases outside the gene matches. CDR1 MNHNS and CDR2 SASEGT come from the germline V gene. The CDR3 has 16 residues. The CDR3, as DNA: TGTGCCAGCAGTGATCGACCAGCGGGGGGTACAGATACGCAGTATTTT. Translation: CASSDRPAGGTDTQYF.

This rearrangement joins TRBV28 to TRBJ1-5, with 7 bases identical to TRBD1. CDR3 length: 16 amino acids. Germline lookup yields CDR1 MDHEN and CDR2 SYDVKM. The ends lost 7 bases at V and 9 bases at J; junction bases unmatched: 18. The DNA of the CDR3 is TGTGCCAGCATTCCTCAGGGGGTCCTAGGAGGGGGGCCCCAGCATTTT. This sequence encodes CASIPQGVLGGGPQHF. Full variable domain (missing parts from reference TRBV28 and TRBJ1-5): DVKVTQSSRYLVKRTGEKVFLECVQDMDHENMFWYRQDPGLGLRLIYFSYDVKMKEKGDIPEGYSVSREKKERFSLILESASTNQTSMYLCASIPQGVLGGGPQHFGDGTRLSIL.

V and J are TRBV19 and TRBJ1-1, with D hard to call. V lost 9 bases and J lost 5, with 13 bases in between. CDR3 length equals 12 residues. CDR1 is LNHDA and CDR2 is SQIVND in the germline V gene (reference sequence). CDR3 sequence (DNA): TGTGCCAGCTCCAAGCGGGGTACTGAAGCTTTCTTT. Translation gives CASSKRGTEAFF.

This rearrangement joins TRBV30 to TRBJ1-2; 9 bases fit TRBD1. The germline V gene has CDR1 GTSNPN and CDR2 SVGIG (reference sequence). CDR3 length: 14 residues. Trimming cost V 2 bases and J 4 bases; bases outside gene matches: 5. The DNA of the CDR3 is TGTGCCTGGAGTTCGGGACAGGGAACCTATGGCTACACCTTC. Its translation is CAWSSGQGTYGYTF.

The V call is TRBV9, the J call TRBJ2-5, with 9 nucleotides matching TRBD2. This CDR3 region has 15 residues. The junction had 9 bases not matched to a gene; V was cut back by 4 bases and J by 5 bases. The germline V gene has CDR1 SGDLS and CDR2 YYNGEE. CDR3 sequence: CASSSEKSGRETQYF. CDR3 DNA sequence: TGTGCCAGCAGCTCCGAGAAGAGCGGGAGGGAGACCCAGTACTTC.

The chain links TRBV7-9 to TRBJ2-1; 7 bases fit TRBD2. Trimming at V came to 1 base and at J to 6 bases, leaving 6 bases not matched to a gene. The germline CDR1 and CDR2 sequences are SEHNR and FQNEAQ (reference sequence). The CDR3 is 15 amino acids. The CDR3 DNA reads TGTGCCAGCAGCTTAGTGCTAGCGGCCTCCAATGAGCAGTTCTTC. Protein product: CASSLVLAASNEQFF.

On this clone itself: An end of the junction does not agree with germline; a read error may underlie this. In DNA form, the CDR3 reads TGTTCCAGCAGCAACCCGGGGGGTAGCACGGTCAATGAGCAGTTCTTC. Amino acids: CSSSNPGGSTVNEQFF. The genes are TRBV7-9 and TRBJ2-1, with TRBD2 matching 7 bases. Germline values: CDR1 SEHNR, CDR2 FQNEAQ (reference sequence). This CDR3 contains 16 residues.